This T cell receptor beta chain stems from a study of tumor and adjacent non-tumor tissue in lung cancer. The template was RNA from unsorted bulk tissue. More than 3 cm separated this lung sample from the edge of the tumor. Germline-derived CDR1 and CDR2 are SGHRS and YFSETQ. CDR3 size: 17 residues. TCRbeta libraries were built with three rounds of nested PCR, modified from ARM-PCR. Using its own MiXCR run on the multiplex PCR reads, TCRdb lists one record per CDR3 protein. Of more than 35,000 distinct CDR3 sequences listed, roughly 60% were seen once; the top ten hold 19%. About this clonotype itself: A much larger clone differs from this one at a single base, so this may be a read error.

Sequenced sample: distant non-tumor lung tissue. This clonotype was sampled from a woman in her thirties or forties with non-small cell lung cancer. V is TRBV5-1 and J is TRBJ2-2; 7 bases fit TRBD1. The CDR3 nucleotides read TGCGCCAGCAGCCGGGGACAGCTCCAAGGGAACATCGGGGAGCTGTTTTTT. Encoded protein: CASSRGQLQGNIGELFF.